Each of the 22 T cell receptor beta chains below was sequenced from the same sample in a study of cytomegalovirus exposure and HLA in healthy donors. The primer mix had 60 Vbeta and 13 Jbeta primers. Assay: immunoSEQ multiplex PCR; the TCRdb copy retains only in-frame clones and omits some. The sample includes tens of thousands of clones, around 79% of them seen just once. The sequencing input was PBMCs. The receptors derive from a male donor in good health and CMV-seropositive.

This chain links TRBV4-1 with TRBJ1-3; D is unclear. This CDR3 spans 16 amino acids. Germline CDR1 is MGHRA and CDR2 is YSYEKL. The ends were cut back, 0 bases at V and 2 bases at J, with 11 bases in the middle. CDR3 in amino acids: CASSQEYHQTGNTIYF. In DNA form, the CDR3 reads TGCGCCAGCAGCCAAGAGTACCATCAGACTGGAAACACCATATATTTT.

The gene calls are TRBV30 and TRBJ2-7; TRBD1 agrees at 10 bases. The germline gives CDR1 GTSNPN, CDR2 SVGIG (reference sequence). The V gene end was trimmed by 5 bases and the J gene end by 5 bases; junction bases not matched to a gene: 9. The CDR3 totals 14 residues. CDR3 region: CAWGPGQGSHEQYF. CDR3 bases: TGTGCCTGGGGGCCGGGACAGGGGTCCCACGAGCAGTACTTC.

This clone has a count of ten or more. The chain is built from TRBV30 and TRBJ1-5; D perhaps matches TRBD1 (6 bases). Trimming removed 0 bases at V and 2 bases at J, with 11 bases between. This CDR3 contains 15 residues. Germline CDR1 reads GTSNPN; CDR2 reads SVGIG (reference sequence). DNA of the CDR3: TGTGCCTGGAGTGTGGGGAGACAGGGCAATCAGCCCCAGCATTTT. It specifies CAWSVGRQGNQPQHF. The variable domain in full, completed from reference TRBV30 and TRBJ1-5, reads SQTIHQWPATLVQPVGSPLSLECTVEGTSNPNLYWYRQAAGRGLQLLFYSVGIGQISSEVPQNLSASRPQDRQFILSSKKLLLSDSGFYLCAWSVGRQGNQPQHFGDGTRLSIL.

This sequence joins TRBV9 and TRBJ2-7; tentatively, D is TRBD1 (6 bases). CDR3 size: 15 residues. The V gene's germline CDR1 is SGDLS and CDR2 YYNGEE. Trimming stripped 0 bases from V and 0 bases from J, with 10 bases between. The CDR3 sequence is CASSVGDTNSYEQYF. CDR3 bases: TGTGCCAGCAGCGTAGGGGACACCAACTCCTACGAGCAGTACTTC.

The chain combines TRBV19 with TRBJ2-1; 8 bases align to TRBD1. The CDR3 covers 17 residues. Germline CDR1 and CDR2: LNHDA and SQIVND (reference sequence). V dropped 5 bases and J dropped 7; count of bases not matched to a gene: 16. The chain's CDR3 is CASSSPFPARGLNEQFF. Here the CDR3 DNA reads TGTGCCAGTAGTTCCCCTTTTCCGGCCAGGGGGCTAAATGAGCAGTTCTTC.

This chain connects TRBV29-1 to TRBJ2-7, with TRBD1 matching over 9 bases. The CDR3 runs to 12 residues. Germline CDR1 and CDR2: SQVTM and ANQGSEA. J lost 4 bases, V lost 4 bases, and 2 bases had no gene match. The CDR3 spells CSVGQGGYEQYF. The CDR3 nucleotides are TGCAGCGTTGGACAGGGGGGGTACGAGCAGTACTTC.

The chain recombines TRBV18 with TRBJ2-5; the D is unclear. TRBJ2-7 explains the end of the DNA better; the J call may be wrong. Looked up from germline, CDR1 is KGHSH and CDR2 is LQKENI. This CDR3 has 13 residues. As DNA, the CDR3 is TGTGCCAGCTCACCATCTGTAGAGAACGAGCAGTACTTC. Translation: CASSPSVENEQYF.

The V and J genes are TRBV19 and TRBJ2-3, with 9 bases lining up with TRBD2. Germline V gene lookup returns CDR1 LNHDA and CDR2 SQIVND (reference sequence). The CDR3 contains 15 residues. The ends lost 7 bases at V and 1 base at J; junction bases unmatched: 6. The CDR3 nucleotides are TGTGCCAGTAACCAACTAGCGGGCCGCACAGATACGCAGTATTTT. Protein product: CASNQLAGRTDTQYF.

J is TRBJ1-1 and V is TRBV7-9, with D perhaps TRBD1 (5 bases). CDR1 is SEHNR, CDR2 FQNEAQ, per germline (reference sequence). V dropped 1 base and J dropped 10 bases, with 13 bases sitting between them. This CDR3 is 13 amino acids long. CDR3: CASSLGQPGLAFF. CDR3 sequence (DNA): TGTGCCAGCAGCTTAGGACAGCCCGGGCTAGCTTTCTTT.

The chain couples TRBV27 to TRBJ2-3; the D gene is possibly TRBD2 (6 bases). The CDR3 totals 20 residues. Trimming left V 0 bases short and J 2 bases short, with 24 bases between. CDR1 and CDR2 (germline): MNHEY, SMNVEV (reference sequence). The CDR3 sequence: CASSLSFSLAGRANTDTQYF. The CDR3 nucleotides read TGTGCCAGCAGTTTATCTTTTTCGTTGGCCGGGAGAGCCAACACAGATACGCAGTATTTT.

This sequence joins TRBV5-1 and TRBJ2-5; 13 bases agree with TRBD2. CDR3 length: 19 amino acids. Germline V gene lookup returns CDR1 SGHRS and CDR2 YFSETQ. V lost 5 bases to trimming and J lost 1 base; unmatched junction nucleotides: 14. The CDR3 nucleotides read TGCGCCAGCAGGAACTTGGTAGGACTAGCGGGGGTAAGCCAAGAGACCCAGTACTTC. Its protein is CASRNLVGLAGVSQETQYF. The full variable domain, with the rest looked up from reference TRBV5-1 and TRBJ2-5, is KAGVTQTPRYLIKTRGQQVTLSCSPISGHRSVSWYQQTPGQGLQFLFEYFSETQRNKGNFPGRFSGRQFSNSRSEMNVSTLELGDSALYLCASRNLVGLAGVSQETQYFGPGTRLLVL.

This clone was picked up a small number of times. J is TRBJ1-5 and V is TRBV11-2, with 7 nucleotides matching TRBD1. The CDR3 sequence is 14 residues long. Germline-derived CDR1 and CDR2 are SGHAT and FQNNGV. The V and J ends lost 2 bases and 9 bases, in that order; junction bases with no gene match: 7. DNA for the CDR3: TGTGCCAGCAGCTTAACAGGGGTTAGGTCGCCCCAGCATTTT. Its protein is CASSLTGVRSPQHF.

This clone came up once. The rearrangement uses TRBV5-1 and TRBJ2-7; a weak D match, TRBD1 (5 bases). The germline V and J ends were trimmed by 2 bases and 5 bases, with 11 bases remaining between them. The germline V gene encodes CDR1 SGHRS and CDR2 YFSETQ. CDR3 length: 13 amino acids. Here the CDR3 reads CASSFEGANEQYF. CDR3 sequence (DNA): TGCGCCAGCAGCTTCGAAGGGGCGAACGAGCAGTACTTC. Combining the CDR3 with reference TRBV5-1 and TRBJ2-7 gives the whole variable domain KAGVTQTPRYLIKTRGQQVTLSCSPISGHRSVSWYQQTPGQGLQFLFEYFSETQRNKGNFPGRFSGRQFSNSRSEMNVSTLELGDSALYLCASSFEGANEQYFGPGTRLTVT.

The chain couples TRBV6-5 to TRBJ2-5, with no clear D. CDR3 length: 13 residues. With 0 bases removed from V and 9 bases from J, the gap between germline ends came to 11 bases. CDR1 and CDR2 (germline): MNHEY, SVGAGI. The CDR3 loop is CASSYSKTQSQYF. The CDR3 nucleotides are TGTGCCAGCAGTTACTCGAAAACACAGTCCCAGTACTTC.

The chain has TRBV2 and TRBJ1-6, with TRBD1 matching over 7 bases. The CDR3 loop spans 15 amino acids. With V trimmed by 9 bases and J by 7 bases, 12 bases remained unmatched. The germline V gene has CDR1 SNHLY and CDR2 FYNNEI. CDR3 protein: CASRGRTGGNSPLHF. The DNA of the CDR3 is TGTGCCAGTAGAGGCCGGACAGGAGGGAATTCACCCCTCCACTTT.

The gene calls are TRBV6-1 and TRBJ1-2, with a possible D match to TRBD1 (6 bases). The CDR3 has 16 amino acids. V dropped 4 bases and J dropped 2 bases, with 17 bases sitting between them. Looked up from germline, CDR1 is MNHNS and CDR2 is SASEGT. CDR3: CASSAQKGESNYGYTF. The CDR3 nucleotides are TGTGCCAGCAGTGCTCAGAAGGGGGAATCGAACTATGGCTACACCTTC.

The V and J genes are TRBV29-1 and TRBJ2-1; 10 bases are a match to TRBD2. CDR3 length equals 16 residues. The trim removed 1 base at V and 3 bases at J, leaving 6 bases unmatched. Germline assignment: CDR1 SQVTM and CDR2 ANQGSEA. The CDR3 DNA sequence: TGCAGCGTTGAAGCCGAGTCTAGCGGGAGCTACAATGAGCAGTTCTTC. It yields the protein CSVEAESSGSYNEQFF.

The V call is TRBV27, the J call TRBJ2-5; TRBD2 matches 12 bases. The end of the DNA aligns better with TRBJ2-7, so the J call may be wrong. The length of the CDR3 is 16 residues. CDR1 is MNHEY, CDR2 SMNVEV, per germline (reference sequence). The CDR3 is CASSLVLAGGPSEQYF. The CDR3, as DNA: TGTGCCAGCAGTTTGGTCCTAGCGGGGGGGCCTTCCGAGCAGTACTTC.

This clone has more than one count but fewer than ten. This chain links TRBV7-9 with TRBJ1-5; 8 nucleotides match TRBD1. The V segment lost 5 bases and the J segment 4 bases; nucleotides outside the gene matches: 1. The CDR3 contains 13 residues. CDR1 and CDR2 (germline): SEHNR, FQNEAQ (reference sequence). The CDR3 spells CASSRQGNQPQHF. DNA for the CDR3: TGTGCCAGCAGCCGACAGGGGAATCAGCCCCAGCATTTT.

CDR3 sequence: CASGSGFNEKLFF. CDR3 DNA sequence: TGTGCTAGCGGTTCGGGGTTTAATGAAAAACTGTTTTTT. This chain joins TRBV7-7 and TRBJ1-4, with D uncertain. There are 13 residues in the CDR3. CDR1 is SSHAT and CDR2 is FNYEAQ in the germline V gene (reference sequence).

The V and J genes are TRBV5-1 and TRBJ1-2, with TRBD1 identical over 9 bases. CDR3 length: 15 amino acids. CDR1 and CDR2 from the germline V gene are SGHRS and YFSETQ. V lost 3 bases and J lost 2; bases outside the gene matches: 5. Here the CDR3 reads CASSWGTGINYGYTF. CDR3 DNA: TGCGCCAGCAGCTGGGGGACAGGGATCAACTATGGCTACACCTTC.

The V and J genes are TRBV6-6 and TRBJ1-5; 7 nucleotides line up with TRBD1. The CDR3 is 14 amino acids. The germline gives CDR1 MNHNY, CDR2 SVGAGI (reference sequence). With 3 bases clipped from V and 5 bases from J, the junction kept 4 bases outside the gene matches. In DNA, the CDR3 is TGTGCCAGCAGTTATCGAGGGGGCGATCAGCCCCAGCATTTT. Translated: CASSYRGGDQPQHF.